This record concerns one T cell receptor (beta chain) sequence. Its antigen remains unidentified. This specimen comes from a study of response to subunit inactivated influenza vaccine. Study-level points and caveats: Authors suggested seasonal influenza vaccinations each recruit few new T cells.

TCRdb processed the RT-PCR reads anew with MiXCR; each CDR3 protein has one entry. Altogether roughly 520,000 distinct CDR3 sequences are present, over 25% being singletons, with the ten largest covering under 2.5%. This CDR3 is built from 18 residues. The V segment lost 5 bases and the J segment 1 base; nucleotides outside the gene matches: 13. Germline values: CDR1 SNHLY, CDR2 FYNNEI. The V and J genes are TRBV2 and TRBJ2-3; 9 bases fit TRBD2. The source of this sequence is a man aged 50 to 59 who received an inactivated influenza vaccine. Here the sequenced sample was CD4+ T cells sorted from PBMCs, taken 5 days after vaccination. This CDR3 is CASSLRLAVTRRTDTQYF. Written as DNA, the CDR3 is TGTGCCAGCAGTTTAAGACTAGCGGTTACAAGGCGCACAGATACGCAGTATTTT.